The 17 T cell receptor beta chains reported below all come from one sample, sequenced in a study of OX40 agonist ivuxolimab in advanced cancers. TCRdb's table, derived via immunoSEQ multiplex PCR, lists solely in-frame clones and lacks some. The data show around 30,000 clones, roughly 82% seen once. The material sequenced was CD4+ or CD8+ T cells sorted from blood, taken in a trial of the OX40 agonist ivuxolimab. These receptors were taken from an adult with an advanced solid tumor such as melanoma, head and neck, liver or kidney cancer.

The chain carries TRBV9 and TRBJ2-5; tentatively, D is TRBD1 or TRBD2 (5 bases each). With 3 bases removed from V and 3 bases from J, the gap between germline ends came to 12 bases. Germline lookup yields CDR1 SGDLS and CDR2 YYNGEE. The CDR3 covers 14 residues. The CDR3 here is CASSASGTKETQYF. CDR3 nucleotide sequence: TGTGCCAGCAGCGCCTCCGGGACCAAAGAGACCCAGTACTTC.

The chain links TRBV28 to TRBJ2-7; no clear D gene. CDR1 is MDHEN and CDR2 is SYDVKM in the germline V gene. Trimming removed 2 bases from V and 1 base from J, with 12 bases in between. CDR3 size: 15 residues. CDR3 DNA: TGTGCCAGCAGTTTAGCTTCATGGGATTCCTACGAGCAGTACTTC. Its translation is CASSLASWDSYEQYF.

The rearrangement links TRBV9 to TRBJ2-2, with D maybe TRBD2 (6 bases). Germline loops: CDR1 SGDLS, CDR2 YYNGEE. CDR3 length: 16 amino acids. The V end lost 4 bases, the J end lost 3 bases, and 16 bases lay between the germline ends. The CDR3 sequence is CASSPRRRDDTGELFF. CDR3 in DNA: TGTGCCAGCAGCCCGAGGAGGAGGGATGACACCGGGGAGCTGTTTTTT.

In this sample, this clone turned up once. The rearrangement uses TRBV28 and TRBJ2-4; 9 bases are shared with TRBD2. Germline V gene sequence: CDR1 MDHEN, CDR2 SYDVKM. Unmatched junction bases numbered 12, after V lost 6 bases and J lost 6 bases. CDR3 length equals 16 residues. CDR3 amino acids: CASRMGGAGGLNIQYF. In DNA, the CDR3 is TGTGCCAGCAGGATGGGGGGAGCGGGGGGTTTAAACATTCAGTACTTC.

The CDR3 loop reads CASSRGAGEQYF. CDR3 nucleotide sequence: TGTGCCAGCAGTCGGGGCGCGGGCGAGCAGTACTTC. The chain employs TRBV6-6 and TRBJ2-7; D is possibly TRBD1 or TRBD2 (5 bases each). This CDR3 has 12 residues. Germline CDR1 is MNHNY and CDR2 is SVGAGI (reference sequence). V was trimmed by 5 bases and J by 6 bases, leaving 11 bases between them.

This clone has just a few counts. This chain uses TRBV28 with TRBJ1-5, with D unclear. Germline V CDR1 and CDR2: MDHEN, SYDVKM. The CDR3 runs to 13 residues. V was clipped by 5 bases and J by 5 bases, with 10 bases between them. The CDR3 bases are TGTGCCAGCAGTGTCCTTCAAGATCAGCCCCAGCATTTT. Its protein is CASSVLQDQPQHF.

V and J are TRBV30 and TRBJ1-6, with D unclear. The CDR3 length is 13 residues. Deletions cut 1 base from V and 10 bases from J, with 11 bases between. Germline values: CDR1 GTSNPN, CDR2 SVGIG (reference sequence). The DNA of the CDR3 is TGTGCCTGGAGTGGGACGAGCCGCTCACCCCTCCACTTT. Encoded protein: CAWSGTSRSPLHF.

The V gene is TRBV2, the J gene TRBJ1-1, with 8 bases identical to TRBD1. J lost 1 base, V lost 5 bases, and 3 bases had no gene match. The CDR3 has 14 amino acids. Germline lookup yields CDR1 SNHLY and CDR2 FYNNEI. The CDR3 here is CASSYTGGNTEAFF. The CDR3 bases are TGTGCCAGCAGTTATACAGGGGGGAACACTGAAGCTTTCTTT.

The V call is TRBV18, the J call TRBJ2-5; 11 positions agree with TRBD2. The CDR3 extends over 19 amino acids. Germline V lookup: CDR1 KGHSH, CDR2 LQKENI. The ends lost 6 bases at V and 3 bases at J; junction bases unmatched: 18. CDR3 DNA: TGTGCCAGCTCGAACTCCCAATTTAGCGGGAGGGCCGGGGAAGAGACCCAGTACTTC. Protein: CASSNSQFSGRAGEETQYF.

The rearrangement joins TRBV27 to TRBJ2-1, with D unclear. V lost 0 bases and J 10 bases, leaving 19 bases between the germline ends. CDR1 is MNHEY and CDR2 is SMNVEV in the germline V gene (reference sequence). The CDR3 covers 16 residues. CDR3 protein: CASSLSIGLPFGEQFF. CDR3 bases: TGTGCCAGCAGTTTATCAATCGGTCTTCCTTTTGGGGAGCAGTTCTTC.

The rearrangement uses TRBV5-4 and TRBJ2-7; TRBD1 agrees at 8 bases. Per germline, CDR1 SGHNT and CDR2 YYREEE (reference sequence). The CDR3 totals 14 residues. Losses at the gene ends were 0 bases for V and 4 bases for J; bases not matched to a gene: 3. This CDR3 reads CASSLAGQVYEQYF. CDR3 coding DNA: TGTGCCAGCAGCTTGGCGGGACAGGTTTACGAGCAGTACTTC.

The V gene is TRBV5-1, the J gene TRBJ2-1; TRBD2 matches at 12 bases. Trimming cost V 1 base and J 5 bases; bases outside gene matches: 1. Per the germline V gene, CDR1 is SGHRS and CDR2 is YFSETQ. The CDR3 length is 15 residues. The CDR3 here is CASSLLAGGNNEQFF. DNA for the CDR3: TGCGCCAGCAGCTTGCTAGCGGGGGGGAACAATGAGCAGTTCTTC.

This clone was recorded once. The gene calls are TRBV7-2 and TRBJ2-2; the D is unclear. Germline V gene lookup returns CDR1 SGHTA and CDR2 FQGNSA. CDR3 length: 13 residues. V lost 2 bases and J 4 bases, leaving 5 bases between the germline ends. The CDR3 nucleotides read TGTGCCAGCAGCTTAACGTTCACCGGGGAGCTGTTTTTT. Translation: CASSLTFTGELFF.

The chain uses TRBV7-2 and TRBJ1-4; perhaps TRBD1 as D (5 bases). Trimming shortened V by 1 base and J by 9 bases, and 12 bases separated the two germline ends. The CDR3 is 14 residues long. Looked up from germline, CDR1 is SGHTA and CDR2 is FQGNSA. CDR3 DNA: TGTGCCAGCAGCTTAGGGACACCCGGTAAAAAACTGTTTTTT. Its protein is CASSLGTPGKKLFF.

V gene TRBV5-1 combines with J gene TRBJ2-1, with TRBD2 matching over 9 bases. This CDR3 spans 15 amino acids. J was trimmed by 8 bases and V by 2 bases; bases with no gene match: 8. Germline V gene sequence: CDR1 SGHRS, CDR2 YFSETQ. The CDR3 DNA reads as TGCGCCAGCAGCTTAGGCGGGGGGGCCCTTCATGAGCAGTTCTTC. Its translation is CASSLGGGALHEQFF.

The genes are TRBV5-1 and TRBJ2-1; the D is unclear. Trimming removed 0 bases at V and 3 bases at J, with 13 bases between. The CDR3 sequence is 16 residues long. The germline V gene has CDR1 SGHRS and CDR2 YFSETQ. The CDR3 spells CASSLAVGNNYNEQFF. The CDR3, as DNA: TGCGCCAGCAGCTTGGCCGTTGGGAATAACTACAATGAGCAGTTCTTC.

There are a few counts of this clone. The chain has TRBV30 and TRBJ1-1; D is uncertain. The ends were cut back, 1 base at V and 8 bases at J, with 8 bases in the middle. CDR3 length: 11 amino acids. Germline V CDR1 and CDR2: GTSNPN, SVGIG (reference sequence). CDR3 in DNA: TGTGCCTGGAGTGGCCCGAGAGAAGCTTTCTTT. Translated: CAWSGPREAFF.